Below are 9 T cell receptor beta chains sequenced from a single sample in a study of identical twins listed by TCRdb under 2016. The method behind the library was 5' RACE. TCRdb shows the sequencer as Illumina HiSeq 2000. TCRdb passed the public sequencing reads through fastp at Q25 and MiXCR, retaining productive beta sequences. Duplicate CDR3 protein sequences are folded into a single record with the most common DNA and genes. In all, the sample holds about 530,000 distinct CDR3 sequences, and 20% to 25% of those were seen once. Of the sample, around 0.5% is held by the ten largest clones. These records were also assigned to another study, of yellow fever vaccine responses in identical twins.

What was sequenced was CD4+ T cells sorted from blood. The receptors derive from a woman in her late teens or twenties in good health.

This clonotype was seen a few times. The V and J genes are TRBV7-7 and TRBJ2-1, with D possibly matching TRBD1 (6 bases). The CDR3 covers 15 residues. CDR1 and CDR2 from the germline V gene are SSHAT and FNYEAQ (reference sequence). Trimming cost V 5 bases and J 3 bases, with 14 bases left between them. The CDR3 here is CASSPKDRNYNEQFF. The CDR3, as DNA: TGTGCCAGCAGCCCCAAGGACAGAAACTACAATGAGCAGTTCTTC.

This sequence joins TRBV20-1 and TRBJ2-3; D is undetermined. V was trimmed by 5 bases and J by 4 bases, leaving 7 bases between them. Germline CDR1 is DFQATT and CDR2 is SNEGSKA (reference sequence). The CDR3 sequence is 11 residues long. The CDR3 loop is CSAWRSDTQYF. As DNA, the CDR3 is TGCAGTGCTTGGAGATCAGATACGCAGTATTTT.

This clonotype has only a few counts. The chain combines TRBV20-1 with TRBJ2-3, with a weak D call TRBD1 (6 bases). The CDR3 covers 13 residues. Between the trimmed V and J ends, which lost 5 bases and 3 bases, there was a span of 12 bases. Germline V gene sequence: CDR1 DFQATT, CDR2 SNEGSKA (reference sequence). CDR3 DNA: TGCAGTGCTCTATTCCAGGGGACAGATACGCAGTATTTT. Its translation: CSALFQGTDTQYF.

This clonotype has only a few counts. The chain combines TRBV29-1 with TRBJ2-2; a possible D gene is TRBD2 (5 bases). This CDR3 spans 14 amino acids. V dropped 6 bases and J dropped 4 bases, with 15 bases sitting between them. CDR1 SQVTM and CDR2 ANQGSEA come from the germline V gene. CDR3 region: CSVEKTIGTGELFF. The CDR3, as DNA: TGCAGCGTCGAAAAGACTATTGGCACCGGGGAGCTGTTTTTT.

This clonotype occurred a few times. The chain employs TRBV10-3 and TRBJ2-3, with 12 positions matching TRBD2. CDR3 length: 17 residues. V trimming: 0 bases; J trimming: 0 bases; junction bases outside the gene matches: 1. Germline V gene sequence: CDR1 ENHRY, CDR2 SYGVKD. CDR3 coding DNA: TGTGCCATCAGTGAGTCAACTAGCGGGAGGAGCACAGATACGCAGTATTTT. Protein product: CAISESTSGRSTDTQYF.

The rearrangement links TRBV6-1 to TRBJ1-2; perhaps TRBD1 as D (5 bases). This CDR3 spans 14 amino acids. The V end lost 6 bases, the J end lost 1 base, and 12 bases lay between the germline ends. Germline V gives CDR1 MNHNS, CDR2 SASEGT. The CDR3 is CASRSWDRNYGYTF. The DNA of the CDR3 is TGTGCCAGCAGATCCTGGGACCGTAACTATGGCTACACCTTC.

This rearrangement joins TRBV4-1 to TRBJ1-4, with D hard to call. The V end lost 2 bases, the J end lost 1 base, and 8 bases lay between the germline ends. The length of the CDR3 is 15 residues. The germline CDR1 and CDR2 sequences are MGHRA and YSYEKL. In DNA, the CDR3 is TGCGCCAGCAGCCAAACCCCTATAACTAATGAAAAACTGTTTTTT. Its translation is CASSQTPITNEKLFF.

Details on this clonotype: Being one base from a much bigger clone, this may be a read error. The CDR3 coding sequence is TGCGCCAGGAGCGCCCCTCCTAGCGGGGGGGCATCAGATACGCAGTATTTT. Amino acids: CARSAPPSGGASDTQYF. The chain carries TRBV5-1 and TRBJ2-3; 12 bases align to TRBD2. Germline lookup yields CDR1 SGHRS and CDR2 YFSETQ. The CDR3 contains 17 residues. Losses at the gene ends were 8 bases for V and 4 bases for J; bases not matched to a gene: 14.

This chain links TRBV28 with TRBJ2-7, with TRBD1 identical over 8 bases. This CDR3 contains 16 residues. Losses at the gene ends were 4 bases for V and 6 bases for J; bases not matched to a gene: 14. CDR1 and CDR2 (germline): MDHEN, SYDVKM. CDR3 sequence: CASSSIGQGVPFEQYF. The CDR3 nucleotides read TGTGCCAGCAGTTCAATCGGACAGGGAGTCCCCTTCGAGCAGTACTTC.